What follows are 17 T cell receptor beta chains derived from one specimen sequenced in a study of beta chain features in type 1 diabetes. Study-level findings and limits: TCRB CDR3s from Type 1 diabetes patients were moderately but significantly shorter in all four CD4+ subsets.

These TCRs' antigens remain unknown. Sequencing targeted expressed TCRB transcripts, as all isolated RNA had been reverse transcribed. Here immunoSEQ multiplex PCR was the method, and the copy in TCRdb shows in-frame clones only, minus some. The table includes over 200,000 clones, approximately 10% detected once. Sequencing was done on a sample of naive CD4+ T cells from blood. The receptors stem from a man under 40 with type 1 diabetes.

This chain joins TRBV4-1 and TRBJ2-7; 11 bases align to TRBD1. CDR3 length: 14 amino acids. Germline V gene lookup returns CDR1 MGHRA and CDR2 YSYEKL. V lost 1 base, J lost 5 bases, and 1 base stayed unmatched. The CDR3 reads CASSQGTGGNEQYF. DNA of the CDR3: TGCGCCAGCAGCCAAGGGACAGGGGGCAACGAGCAGTACTTC.

The chain joins TRBV5-1 to TRBJ2-7; no clear D. The CDR3 extends over 12 amino acids. CDR1 and CDR2 from the germline V gene are SGHRS and YFSETQ. Trimming removed 0 bases at V and 6 bases at J, with 7 bases between. The CDR3 here is CASSLGAREQYF. As DNA, the CDR3 is TGCGCCAGCAGCTTGGGTGCGCGCGAGCAGTACTTC.

This clone was seen a handful of times. The CDR3 nucleotides read TGTGCCAGCAGCTCGGTGGGACAGGGAAGGGAGCAGTTCTTC. Amino acid sequence: CASSSVGQGREQFF. This chain connects TRBV7-3 to TRBJ2-1; 9 bases map to TRBD1. This CDR3 is built from 14 residues. Trimming removed 4 bases from V and 10 bases from J; junction bases left unmatched: 8. The germline V gene encodes CDR1 SGHTA and CDR2 FQGTGA.

The V gene is TRBV5-1, the J gene TRBJ1-1, with D possibly being TRBD1 (5 bases). Looked up from germline, CDR1 is SGHRS and CDR2 is YFSETQ. Trimming took off 0 bases at V and 2 bases at J, with 11 bases between the two ends. CDR3 length: 15 amino acids. The CDR3 nucleotides read TGCGCCAGCAGCTTGGGGGCAGGGCTAAACACTGAAGCTTTCTTT. This translates into CASSLGAGLNTEAFF.

This clone was found a few times. This sequence joins TRBV4-1 and TRBJ2-6, with unresolved D. Trimming took 1 base from V and 0 from J, leaving 4 bases between them. CDR1 and CDR2 from the germline V gene are MGHRA and YSYEKL. The CDR3 is 15 residues long. DNA of the CDR3: TGCGCCAGCAGCCAAGCCGTCTCTGGGGCCAACGTCCTGACTTTC. Its translation is CASSQAVSGANVLTF.

V usage is TRBV11-3 and J usage is TRBJ1-1; the match to TRBD1 covers 12 bases. The CDR3 totals 16 residues. CDR1 is SGHNT and CDR2 is YENEEA in the germline V gene. Losses at the gene ends were 5 bases for V and 2 bases for J; bases not matched to a gene: 6. CDR3 coding DNA: TGTGCCAGCAGCAAAGACGGGACAGGGGGCAACACTGAAGCTTTCTTT. Translated: CASSKDGTGGNTEAFF.

This clone was detected only a few times. The J gene is TRBJ1-1, the V gene TRBV28; no definite D call. The CDR3 has 11 residues. Germline V gene data show CDR1 as MDHEN and CDR2 as SYDVKM. V lost 3 bases and J 10 bases, leaving 9 bases between the germline ends. The CDR3 coding sequence is TGTGCCAGCAGTTTGAGGTTTGTAGCTTTCTTT. It codes for CASSLRFVAFF.

This clone has a handful of counts. This chain joins TRBV5-1 and TRBJ2-7, with 7 positions matching TRBD1. Trimming at V came to 0 bases and at J to 1 base, leaving 10 bases not matched to a gene. CDR1 is SGHRS, CDR2 YFSETQ, per germline. CDR3 length equals 17 residues. In nucleotides, the CDR3 is TGCGCCAGCAGCTTGGCCGGACAGGCCAAGGGGTCCTACGAGCAGTACTTC. It yields the protein CASSLAGQAKGSYEQYF.

The chain employs TRBV11-1 and TRBJ2-5; 9 nucleotides match TRBD1. The V gene end was trimmed by 5 bases and the J gene end by 3 bases; junction bases not matched to a gene: 4. The CDR3 covers 14 residues. The V gene's germline CDR1 is SGHAT and CDR2 FQDESV (reference sequence). The CDR3 here is CASSPGQGKETQYF. CDR3 coding DNA: TGTGCCAGCAGCCCGGGACAGGGAAAAGAGACCCAGTACTTC.

The chain employs TRBV30 and TRBJ1-4, with a possible D match to TRBD1 (6 bases). The CDR3 consists of 13 residues. V gave up 1 base and J gave up 11 bases, with 14 bases separating them. Germline V CDR1 and CDR2: GTSNPN, SVGIG (reference sequence). Here the CDR3 reads CAWSDRGAYKLFF. DNA of the CDR3: TGTGCCTGGAGTGACCGGGGGGCCTACAAACTGTTTTTT.

The rearrangement links TRBV4-1 to TRBJ2-5; D might be TRBD2 (6 bases). V lost 1 base and J lost 13, with 19 bases in between. Germline CDR1 MGHRA, CDR2 YSYEKL. The CDR3 sequence is 14 residues long. This CDR3 reads CASSQVITRRARYF. CDR3 in DNA: TGCGCCAGCAGCCAAGTGATAACGAGGAGGGCGAGGTACTTC.

Only a few counts were recorded for this clone. The rearrangement joins TRBV6-6 to TRBJ2-2; D is undetermined. With 4 bases removed from V and 7 bases from J, the gap between germline ends came to 4 bases. CDR3 size: 11 residues. Germline CDR1 MNHNY, CDR2 SVGAGI (reference sequence). CDR3 residues: CASSSLGELFF. The CDR3 DNA sequence: TGTGCCAGCAGTTCACTCGGGGAGCTGTTTTTT.

This chain uses TRBV14 with TRBJ2-1, with D tentatively TRBD2 (7 bases). V shed 1 base and J shed 10 bases, with 11 bases lying between them. The CDR3 is 13 residues long. Germline V gene sequence: CDR1 SGHDN, CDR2 FVKESK. CDR3 nucleotide sequence: TGTGCCAGCAGCCAAGGACGGGGGGCCGAGCAGTTCTTC. It specifies CASSQGRGAEQFF.

This clone turned up a few times. This sequence joins TRBV7-9 and TRBJ1-1, with no clear D. V lost 1 base and J 6 bases, leaving 6 bases between the germline ends. This CDR3 comprises 12 residues. CDR1 is SEHNR, CDR2 FQNEAQ, per germline (reference sequence). The DNA of the CDR3 is TGTGCCAGCAGCTTAGGGCACCCTGAAGCTTTCTTT. This sequence encodes CASSLGHPEAFF.

This clone was observed a few times. The chain recombines TRBV6-5 with TRBJ2-7; D might be TRBD1 or TRBD2, each matching 5 bases. The CDR3 length is 16 residues. CDR1 and CDR2 from the germline V gene are MNHEY and SVGAGI. With 6 bases removed from V and 2 bases from J, the gap between germline ends came to 20 bases. The CDR3 DNA is TGTGCCAGCAGCTACGGGAAGGGGATACGTCCCTACGAGCAGTACTTC. This codes for CASSYGKGIRPYEQYF.

Only a few counts were recorded for this clone. The chain has TRBV11-2 and TRBJ1-6, with D possibly matching TRBD1 (5 bases). V lost 1 base, J lost 0 bases, and 10 bases lay in between. Germline V CDR1 and CDR2: SGHAT, FQNNGV. The CDR3 sequence is 17 residues long. The chain's CDR3 is CASSLVGGVSYNSPLHF. In DNA, the CDR3 is TGTGCCAGCAGCTTAGTCGGGGGGGTCTCCTATAATTCACCCCTCCACTTT.

This clone was observed a handful of times. The chain is built from TRBV9 and TRBJ2-3, with 7 bases lining up with TRBD2. The CDR3 is made up of 15 amino acids. V trimming: 3 bases; J trimming: 2 bases; junction bases outside the gene matches: 6. Germline V CDR1 and CDR2: SGDLS, YYNGEE. CDR3 coding DNA: TGTGCCAGCAGCGGGGCTAGCGGAAACACAGATACGCAGTATTTT. This codes for CASSGASGNTDTQYF. The full variable domain, with the rest looked up from reference TRBV9 and TRBJ2-3, is DSGVTQTPKHLITATGQRVTLRCSPRSGDLSVYWYQQSLDQGLQFLIQYYNGEERAKGNILERFSAQQFPDLHSELNLSSLELGDSALYFCASSGASGNTDTQYFGPGTRLTVL.